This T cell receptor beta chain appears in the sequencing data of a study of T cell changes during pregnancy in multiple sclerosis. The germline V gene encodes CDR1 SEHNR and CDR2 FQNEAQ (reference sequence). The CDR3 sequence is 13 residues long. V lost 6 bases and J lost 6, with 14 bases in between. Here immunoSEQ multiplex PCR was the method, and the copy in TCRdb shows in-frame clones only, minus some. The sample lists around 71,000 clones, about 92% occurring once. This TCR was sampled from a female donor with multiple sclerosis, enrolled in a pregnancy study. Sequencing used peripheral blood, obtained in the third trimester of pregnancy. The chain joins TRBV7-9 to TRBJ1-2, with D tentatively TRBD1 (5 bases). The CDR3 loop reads CASRPGDRDGYTF. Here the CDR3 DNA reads TGTGCCAGCAGACCCGGTGACAGAGATGGCTACACCTTC.